This TCR beta chain was profiled in a study of T-cell memory formation after mild COVID-19 (dated by TCRdb to the early 2020s). In the study overall: TCR sequence clusters from the two donors were found to be largely donor specific. In a couple of donors, T-cell clones that expanded and contracted after mild COVID-19 were followed by sequencing TCRalpha and TCRbeta repertoires longitudinally. The cohort comprised two young, previously healthy adult volunteers, one female and one male. What the research found in general, with its limitations: Some responding clones were found in pre-infection memory, which suggests that pre-existing cross-reactive memory T cells took part in the SARS-CoV-2 response. The second-wave clones that peaked on day 37 were not confirmed to be SARS-CoV-2 specific. Contracting CD4+ clones were found mainly in CM and EM memory subsets, while CD8+ clones were enriched in EMRA. From day 15 to 85, contracting clones showed balanced CD4/CD8 phenotypes, whereas a second wave of clones that expanded from day 15 to 37 leaned towards CD4+. Only two mild cases were covered in the study, and larger cohorts including severe cases with pre-infection samples were considered necessary.

TCRdb shows the sequencer as Illumina NovaSeq 6000. TCRalpha and TCRbeta cDNA libraries were constructed by 5'RACE with constant-segment primers, with sample barcodes and unique molecular identifiers being introduced. RNA was extracted from every sample with Trizol reagent. Library amplification was performed in two PCR steps, and a second sample barcode and Illumina TruSeq adapters were introduced in the second step. Libraries were sequenced on an Illumina NovaSeq with 2 x 150 bp paired-end reads. The published analysis was carried out like this. The reads were demultiplexed and collapsed into UMI-guided consensus sequences using migec v1.2.7. Using mixcr v2.1.11, the UMI consensuses were aligned to TRA and TRB V and J templates and assembled into clonotypes. A clonotype was counted as expanded or contracted only if both edgeR and NoisET called the change significant, with noise models trained on biological replicates. For edgeR calls, the thresholds were a false discovery rate-adjusted p below 0.01 and a log2 fold-change of 1. As an exploratory analysis of dynamics, PCA with hierarchical clustering was applied to max-normalized trajectories of the 1000 most abundant clonotypes. Separately sequenced CD4+ and CD8+ repertoires were used to assign the CD4 or CD8 phenotype of responding clones. TCRdb redid the processing of the public reads, applying fastp at Q25 and MiXCR, and retained in-frame beta chains. Rows with a matching CDR3 protein are joined into one entry that keeps the most common DNA and genes. The V and J calls were not made by the authors but by TCRdb's processing. Present in this sample are over 400,000 distinct CDR3 sequences, more than 20% of which were seen just once. In total, the top ten clones hold around 13% of the sample.

PBMCs were isolated by Ficoll-Paque density gradient centrifugation. The CDR3 covers 13 residues, taking in both the cysteine and the phenylalanine. Of the read, only the CDR3 DNA is kept; its 39 bases are in frame from base 1. V sheds 0 bases and J sheds 7 bases, leaving 10 bases between their ends. CDR1 and CDR2 (SGHKS, YYEKEE) derive from the germline V gene (reference sequence). A note on this clonotype: It lacks a known antigen. Base qualities are not provided; no much larger clone lies one nucleotide away.

The sequence was collected from an adult woman who had mild COVID-19 (a few samples of this study predate the infection). The sample titles of this study are shuffled in the database, so cell type and time point are left out; the donor was told from shared clones. The chain joins TRBV5-5 to TRBJ1-2, with no D gene named confidently. The sample was PBMCs or a T cell subset sorted from them (not recorded which). DNA sequence: TGTGCCAGCAGCTTGGAACCTCGCGCTGGCTACACCTTC. Translated, this gives CASSLEPRAGYTF.